Listed here are 5 T cell receptor beta chains from one sample, sequenced in a study of radiation and T cells in renal cell carcinoma. The repertoire was sequenced with immunoSEQ multiplex PCR; TCRdb's copy has only in-frame clones and lacks some. The sample lists 120,000 or so clones, about 81% occurring once. The time point: blood 2 weeks post-SBRT. Sample treatment: 15 Gy SBRT to primary tumor, nephrectomy 4 weeks later. Material: blood, obtained from a patient whose treatment included radiotherapy and nephrectomy. The receptor source for this set is a woman aged 60 to 75 with renal cell carcinoma.

The V and J genes are TRBV4-1 and TRBJ1-2, with D possibly TRBD1 on 6 matching bases. Trimming left V 4 bases short and J 5 bases short, with 8 bases between. This CDR3 region has 12 residues. CDR1 and CDR2 (germline): MGHRA, YSYEKL. CDR3 sequence: CASSPTGYGYTF. The CDR3 DNA reads TGCGCCAGCAGCCCTACAGGGTATGGCTACACCTTC.

V usage is TRBV6-1 and J usage is TRBJ1-6; D is ambiguous. Trimming removed 3 bases at V and 9 bases at J, with 12 bases between. Germline CDR1 MNHNS, CDR2 SASEGT. This CDR3 has 14 residues. DNA of the CDR3: TGTGCCAGCAGTGACCAGGTATTAAGTTCACCCCTCCACTTT. Protein sequence: CASSDQVLSSPLHF.

V is TRBV29-1 and J is TRBJ1-1; D is unresolved. This CDR3 region has 10 residues. In germline, CDR1 is SQVTM, CDR2 ANQGSEA. The ends were cut back, 7 bases at V and 1 base at J, with 4 bases in the middle. The CDR3 coding sequence is TGCAGCGCAAAGAACACTGAAGCTTTCTTT. Amino acids: CSAKNTEAFF.

The chain carries TRBV30 and TRBJ2-1; 8 nucleotides align to TRBD2. The CDR3 is 15 residues long. Germline loops: CDR1 GTSNPN, CDR2 SVGIG (reference sequence). Trimming removed 2 bases from V and 2 bases from J; junction bases left unmatched: 5. CDR3 sequence reads: CAWSSERETYNEQFF. CDR3 in DNA: TGTGCCTGGAGTAGTGAGCGGGAGACCTACAATGAGCAGTTCTTC.

V gene TRBV15 combines with J gene TRBJ1-3; 7 bases map to TRBD1. Germline V gives CDR1 LNHNV, CDR2 YYDKDF (reference sequence). Trimming cost V 5 bases and J 2 bases; bases outside gene matches: 6. The CDR3 loop spans 15 amino acids. The CDR3 nucleotides are TGTGCCACCAGCCTCAGGGGGAGCGCTGGAAACACCATATATTTT. This encodes CATSLRGSAGNTIYF. Filled out from reference TRBV15 and TRBJ1-3, the complete variable domain reads DAMVIQNPRYQVTQFGKPVTLSCSQTLNHNVMYWYQQKSSQAPKLLFHYYDKDFNNEADTPDNFQSRRPNTSFCFLDIRSPGLGDTAMYLCATSLRGSAGNTIYFGEGSWLTVV.